This T cell receptor beta chain was observed in a study of TIL therapy for anti-PD-1-resistant metastatic lung cancer. Study details: A few tumors were EGFR-mutant and two were ALK-rearranged. Tumors carried a median about 1.5 non-synonymous mutations per megabase.

The immunoSEQ assay was v3. Sequencing was performed with immunoSEQ multiplex PCR; in TCRdb, only in-frame clones are kept and a portion is missing. This table has about 36,000 clones, more than 60% appearing once. The ends lost 2 bases at V and 3 bases at J; junction bases unmatched: 3. This CDR3 region has 15 residues. The germline gives CDR1 KGHSH, CDR2 LQKENI. Notes on this clone: Its target is unknown.

Study conclusions and caveats: Treatment-naive, never-smoker and oncogene-addicted patients were overrepresented in this highly selected cohort.

The time point: pre-treatment sample, taken before nivolumab and TIL therapy. V usage is TRBV18 and J usage is TRBJ2-7; TRBD2 matches at 11 bases. The source of this sequence is a person between 25 and 80 years old with non-small cell lung cancer. The source material was blood, sampled at baseline. In nucleotides, the CDR3 is TGTGCCAGCTCACCAGGGGGACTAGCGGACTACGAGCAGTACTTC. Translated: CASSPGGLADYEQYF.